One sample yielded the 5 T cell receptor beta chains listed below, sequenced in a study of radiotherapy plus CTLA-4 blockade in lung cancer listed by TCRdb under 2018. Receptor amplification or capture employed the immunoSEQ multiplex PCR assay. In TCRdb, the immuneACCESS table is reduced to in-frame sequences with V and J assigned. These tables do not hold every clone; where another copy was compared, an unresolved V gene accounts for under half, and the others remain unexplained. Within this sample are about 45,000 clones, with roughly three quarters of them counted one time only. 8.3% of the sample comes from the top ten. The input for sequencing was peripheral blood, taken from a patient treated with radiotherapy plus ipilimumab. The receptors here all came from a human donor with non-small cell lung cancer who had stable disease on radiotherapy plus ipilimumab.

The gene calls are TRBV27 and TRBJ2-5; either TRBD1 or TRBD2 may supply D (5 bases each). CDR3 length: 13 residues. Germline V gene data show CDR1 as MNHEY and CDR2 as SMNVEV (reference sequence). Trimming stripped 3 bases from V and 6 bases from J, with 11 bases between. Written as DNA, the CDR3 is TGTGCCAGCAGTTTTTTGAAGGGACAGACCCAGTACTTC. It yields the protein CASSFLKGQTQYF.

DNA of the CDR3: TGTGCCAGCAGCCACGGACAGACTAATGAAAAACTGTTTTTT. Translated, it gives CASSHGQTNEKLFF. The chain is built from TRBV9 and TRBJ1-4, with a possible D match to TRBD1 (6 bases). The V end was cut by 4 bases, the J end by 2 bases, with 9 bases between. The germline gives CDR1 SGDLS, CDR2 YYNGEE. CDR3 length: 14 residues.

J is TRBJ2-7 and V is TRBV5-5, with 8 bases identical to TRBD2. The CDR3 contains 15 residues. Losses at the gene ends were 0 bases for V and 4 bases for J; bases not matched to a gene: 6. Germline V gene sequence: CDR1 SGHKS, CDR2 YYEKEE (reference sequence). As DNA, the CDR3 is TGTGCCAGCAGCTTGGTTGCGGGGGGAATTTACGAGCAGTACGTC. Encoded protein: CASSLVAGGIYEQYV.

The chain couples TRBV7-2 to TRBJ2-5; 10 bases line up with TRBD1. Looked up from germline, CDR1 is SGHTA and CDR2 is FQGNSA. V shed 4 bases and J 1 base; nucleotides not matched to a gene: 6. This CDR3 has 16 amino acids. The CDR3 is CASSSAGQGFQETQYF. As DNA, the CDR3 is TGTGCCAGCAGCTCCGCGGGACAGGGGTTCCAAGAGACCCAGTACTTC.

This clone showed up just once. The rearrangement joins TRBV6-1 to TRBJ1-2; D is possibly TRBD1 (6 bases). Trimming took off 1 base at V and 3 bases at J, with 9 bases between the two ends. This CDR3 is 14 amino acids long. In germline, CDR1 is MNHNS, CDR2 SASEGT. The CDR3 region is CASSEVTGYYGYTF. CDR3 DNA sequence: TGTGCCAGCAGTGAAGTCACAGGGTACTATGGCTACACCTTC.